This passage covers 22 T cell receptor beta chains from one sample sequenced in a study of blood T cells in healthy people across ages. Using a J-beta primer mix together with a sample-barcoded 5' primer, a second PCR was run for roughly 6 to 12 cycles. TCRdb re-derived calls from the 5' RACE reads in MiXCR, one entry per CDR3 protein. This sample has 800,000 to 950,000 distinct CDR3 sequences, with 25% to 30% found just once. This sample also belongs to another study, concerning T cells of mothers and their children.

Sequenced material: blood. Receptors originate from a woman in her forties in good health.

The chain employs TRBV6-5 and TRBJ2-3, with 7 bases aligning to TRBD2. CDR1 and CDR2 from the germline V gene are MNHEY and SVGAGI. The CDR3 consists of 14 residues. The V segment lost 2 bases and the J segment 2 bases; nucleotides outside the gene matches: 1. CDR3 region: CASSYAGVTDTQYF. The CDR3 DNA reads as TGTGCCAGCAGTTACGCGGGGGTCACAGATACGCAGTATTTT.

The V and J genes are TRBV2 and TRBJ2-5; possibly TRBD2 for D (6 bases). The CDR3 extends over 15 amino acids. CDR1 is SNHLY, CDR2 FYNNEI, per germline. The V and J ends lost 1 base and 2 bases respectively, with 11 bases between them. The CDR3 is CASSEGGVQQETQYF. The CDR3 DNA reads as TGTGCCAGCAGTGAAGGGGGGGTCCAACAAGAGACCCAGTACTTC.

This clonotype was counted only a few times. The rearrangement links TRBV4-1 to TRBJ2-7, with D uncertain. CDR3 size: 16 residues. CDR1 MGHRA and CDR2 YSYEKL come from the germline V gene. The germline V and J ends were trimmed by 0 bases and 0 bases, with 12 bases remaining between them. CDR3 sequence (DNA): TGCGCCAGCAGCCAAGATGCGGCGGAGAGCTCCTACGAGCAGTACTTC. The encoded protein is CASSQDAAESSYEQYF.

As to this clonotype: Germline and junction disagree at one end, which may indicate a read error. The V and J genes are TRBV2 and TRBJ2-5, with D perhaps being TRBD1 or TRBD2 (5 bases each). The J call may be mistaken, given a closer DNA end match to TRBJ2-7. This CDR3 spans 15 amino acids. The V gene's germline CDR1 is SNHLY and CDR2 FYNNEI. In DNA, the CDR3 is TGTACCAGCAGCCTCGGGGCCCTAGTAGGGTGCGAGCAGTACTTC. Translating gives CTSSLGALVGCEQYF.

In its sample, this clonotype was seen a few times. This chain links TRBV6-1 with TRBJ2-3; D ambiguous. This CDR3 comprises 16 residues. The V end lost 5 bases, the J end lost 0 bases, and 15 bases lay between the germline ends. Germline CDR1 MNHNS, CDR2 SASEGT. In DNA, the CDR3 is TGTGCCAGCAGTCTCCCCGCGCTGAGGAGCACAGATACGCAGTATTTT. It encodes CASSLPALRSTDTQYF.

The rearrangement links TRBV3-1 to TRBJ2-3; no firm D call. The V gene lost 4 bases and the J gene lost 4 bases, with 12 bases spanning the gap. CDR1 is LGHDT, CDR2 YNNKEL, per germline (reference sequence). This CDR3 is built from 14 residues. CDR3 in amino acids: CASSPFPDADTQYF. CDR3 sequence (DNA): TGTGCCAGCAGCCCATTCCCAGACGCAGATACGCAGTATTTT.

The V call is TRBV20-1, the J call TRBJ2-5, with 9 bases identical to TRBD1. This CDR3 comprises 17 residues. CDR1 is DFQATT and CDR2 is SNEGSKA in the germline V gene (reference sequence). The ends lost 5 bases at V and 2 bases at J; junction bases unmatched: 15. The CDR3 nucleotides read TGCAGTGCTTCTAGGGGTTTGGGGGACAGGGATCAAGAGACCCAGTACTTC. Its protein product is CSASRGLGDRDQETQYF.

Only a few counts were recorded for this clonotype. A much larger clone sits a single nucleotide away, making a read error possible. The chain uses TRBV27 and TRBJ2-2; 8 nucleotides match TRBD1. The CDR3 is 15 residues long. Germline V gene lookup returns CDR1 MNHEY and CDR2 SMNVEV (reference sequence). The V gene end was trimmed by 2 bases and the J gene end by 6 bases; junction bases not matched to a gene: 5. The CDR3 coding sequence is TGTGCCAGCAGTTTAGTCGCAGGGGGCCCCGGGGAGCTGTTTTTT. Encoded protein: CASSLVAGGPGELFF.

This clonotype was observed once. A much larger clone differs from this one at a single base, so this may be a read error. The V and J genes are TRBV7-2 and TRBJ1-2; a weak D match, TRBD1 (6 bases). CDR1 and CDR2 (germline): SGHTA, FQGNSA. This CDR3 has 16 amino acids. The chain's CDR3 is CASTLARGALPYGCTF. The DNA of the CDR3 is TGTGCCAGCACCCTTGCCCGGGGGGCGCTCCCCTATGGCTGCACCTTC.

The sample holds many counts of this clonotype. For the CDR3, the DNA is TGCAGTGCTACAACTCAGGGCCTCTCCTACAATGAGCAGTTCTTC. Amino acids: CSATTQGLSYNEQFF. The rearrangement links TRBV20-1 to TRBJ2-1; maybe TRBD1 (5 bases). The CDR3 runs to 15 residues. The V end was cut by 4 bases, the J end by 0 bases, with 13 bases between. Per germline, CDR1 DFQATT and CDR2 SNEGSKA (reference sequence).

With regard to this clonotype: This may stem from a read error, because a much larger clone lies one nucleotide away. The CDR3 region is CASSLVGAASYEQYF. DNA of the CDR3: TGCGCCAGCAGCTTGGTGGGGGCAGCTTCCTACGAGCAGTACTTC. J is TRBJ2-7 and V is TRBV5-1; possibly TRBD1 for D (6 bases). CDR3 length: 15 residues. V lost 0 bases and J 1 base, leaving 11 bases between the germline ends. Germline CDR1 and CDR2: SGHRS and YFSETQ.

This chain uses TRBV12-3 or TRBV12-4 with TRBJ2-7; D call uncertain. V gave up 7 bases and J gave up 4 bases, with 14 bases separating them. This CDR3 contains 13 residues. The CDR3 protein is CASMSGLQYEQYF. Here the CDR3 DNA reads TGTGCCAGCATGTCCGGGCTACAGTACGAGCAGTACTTC.

The chain employs TRBV18 and TRBJ1-1; 10 bases line up with TRBD1. CDR1 is KGHSH and CDR2 is LQKENI in the germline V gene. The J segment lost 11 bases and the V segment lost 5 bases, leaving 8 bases of the junction unmatched. This CDR3 has 13 residues. DNA of the CDR3: TGTGCCAGCTCATCTGGACAGGGGGGTCAGGCTTTCTTT. It codes for CASSSGQGGQAFF.

This clonotype was found many times. The rearrangement joins TRBV7-2 to TRBJ2-5, with 7 bases aligning to TRBD1. CDR1 SGHTA and CDR2 FQGNSA come from the germline V gene. CDR3 length equals 12 residues. Unmatched junction bases numbered 0, after V lost 4 bases and J lost 4 bases. The CDR3, as DNA: TGTGCCAGCAGCTACAGGGGAGAGACCCAGTACTTC. This sequence encodes CASSYRGETQYF.

A single count supports this clonotype. The rearrangement uses TRBV5-1 and TRBJ2-1; D not certain. The germline V gene has CDR1 SGHRS and CDR2 YFSETQ. The CDR3 spans 13 residues. V was shortened by 7 bases and J by 7 bases, with 15 bases between the two germline ends. DNA of the CDR3: TGCGCCAGCGCCCCATTAGCCGGGAATGAGCAGTTCTTC. Translation: CASAPLAGNEQFF.

This chain joins TRBV6-6 and TRBJ1-2; D gene ambiguous. This CDR3 region has 12 residues. Trimming shortened V by 10 bases and J by 5 bases, and 14 bases separated the two germline ends. Germline V lookup: CDR1 MNHNY, CDR2 SVGAGI (reference sequence). The CDR3 reads CAITGISYGYTF. The CDR3 nucleotides are TGTGCCATTACGGGGATCTCTTATGGCTACACCTTC.

This clonotype was detected only a few times. This may be a read error, as it is one base from a much larger clone. The rearrangement links TRBV4-3 to TRBJ1-5; TRBD1 agrees at 11 bases. The V and J ends lost 0 bases and 6 bases, in that order; junction bases with no gene match: 4. The CDR3 is 16 residues long. In germline, CDR1 is LGHNA, CDR2 YSLEER. This CDR3 is CASSQERTGGRQPQHF. CDR3 DNA sequence: TGCGCCAGCAGCCAAGAAAGGACAGGGGGCCGTCAGCCCCAGCATTTT.

This clonotype appeared many times. The genes are TRBV4-1 and TRBJ2-1; 7 nucleotides match TRBD1. Germline V lookup: CDR1 MGHRA, CDR2 YSYEKL. The CDR3 totals 20 residues. V was clipped by 0 bases and J by 0 bases; unmatched bases: 14. The CDR3 region has the DNA TGCGCCAGCAGCCAAGACAGGGGGAGAGGGAGTAAACTCTCCTACAATGAGCAGTTCTTC. Amino acids: CASSQDRGRGSKLSYNEQFF.

This clonotype was recorded many times. V gene TRBV20-1 combines with J gene TRBJ2-1; D possibly corresponds to TRBD1 (5 bases). V was pared by 3 bases and J by 3 bases, with 15 bases between. The CDR3 length is 15 residues. CDR1 is DFQATT and CDR2 is SNEGSKA in the germline V gene (reference sequence). CDR3 amino acids: CSARADSQLYNEQFF. CDR3 nucleotide sequence: TGCAGTGCTAGGGCTGACAGCCAACTCTACAATGAGCAGTTCTTC.

The table lists this clonotype with a few counts. The genes are TRBV6-2 or TRBV6-3 and TRBJ2-4; the match to TRBD2 covers 15 bases. This CDR3 is 17 amino acids long. In germline, CDR1 is MNHEY, CDR2 SVGEGT. J gave up 5 bases and V 6 bases, and 8 bases lay outside the gene matches. The CDR3 bases are TGTGCCAGCAGCATAATTGGACTAGCGGGGGGGGAAAACATTCAGTACTTC. Its translation: CASSIIGLAGGENIQYF.

This clonotype was detected only a few times. V usage is TRBV9 and J usage is TRBJ1-2; D perhaps matches TRBD1 (5 bases). V was shortened by 0 bases and J by 6 bases, with 12 bases between the two germline ends. This CDR3 contains 14 residues. CDR1 and CDR2 (germline): SGDLS, YYNGEE. CDR3 sequence reads: CASSVGSGSDGYTF. The CDR3 bases are TGTGCCAGCAGCGTAGGGTCAGGGTCGGATGGCTACACCTTC.

V usage is TRBV2 and J usage is TRBJ2-2, with unresolved D. Looked up from germline, CDR1 is SNHLY and CDR2 is FYNNEI. Trimming shortened V by 3 bases and J by 4 bases, and 15 bases separated the two germline ends. There are 16 residues in the CDR3. The CDR3 sequence is CASSELVTAATGELFF. CDR3 in DNA: TGTGCCAGCAGTGAGCTTGTTACAGCCGCCACCGGGGAGCTGTTTTTT. The variable domain in full, completed from reference TRBV2 and TRBJ2-2, reads EPEVTQTPSHQVTQMGQEVILRCVPISNHLYFYWYRQILGQKVEFLVSFYNNEISEKSEIFDDQFSVERPDGSNFTLKIRSTKLEDSAMYFCASSELVTAATGELFFGEGSRLTVL.